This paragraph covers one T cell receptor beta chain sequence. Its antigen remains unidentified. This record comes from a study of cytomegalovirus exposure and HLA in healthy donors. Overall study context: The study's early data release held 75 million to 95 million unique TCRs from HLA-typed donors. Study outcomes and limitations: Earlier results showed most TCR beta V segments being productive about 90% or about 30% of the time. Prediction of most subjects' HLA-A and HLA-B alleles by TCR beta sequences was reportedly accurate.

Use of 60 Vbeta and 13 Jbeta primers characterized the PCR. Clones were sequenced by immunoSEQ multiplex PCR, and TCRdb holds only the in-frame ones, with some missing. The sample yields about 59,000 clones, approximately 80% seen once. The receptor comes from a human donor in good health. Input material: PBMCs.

The CDR3 protein is CASSLSPTSGRIIFF. The CDR3 DNA sequence: TGTGCCAGCAGTTTATCGCCGACTAGCGGGAGGATTATTTTCTTC. The rearrangement links TRBV27 to TRBJ2-1; TRBD2 matches 13 bases. Germline CDR1 MNHEY, CDR2 SMNVEV (reference sequence). This CDR3 comprises 15 residues. The V and J ends lost 0 bases and 16 bases, in that order; junction bases with no gene match: 9.